The 27 T cell receptor beta chains in this list originate from one sample, sequenced in a study of blood T cells in healthy people across ages. It was with a sample-barcoded 5' primer and a J-beta primer mix that a second PCR of roughly 6 to 11 cycles was run. One entry per CDR3 protein, called by TCRdb with MiXCR from the 5' RACE reads. The data contain about 680,000 distinct CDR3 sequences, around half of them seen just once; the ten biggest clones take up about a third. Sequenced: blood. All receptors come from a woman aged 55-70 years in good health.

This clonotype was picked up many times. J is TRBJ1-2 and V is TRBV5-1; 8 positions agree with TRBD1. This CDR3 spans 14 amino acids. CDR1 is SGHRS, CDR2 YFSETQ, per germline. V gave up 4 bases and J gave up 4 bases; unmatched junction bases: 6. The CDR3 nucleotides are TGCGCCAGCAGCACCGGGACAGGCGGCTATGGCTACACCTTC. Amino acid sequence: CASSTGTGGYGYTF. The full variable domain, with the rest looked up from reference TRBV5-1 and TRBJ1-2, is KAGVTQTPRYLIKTRGQQVTLSCSPISGHRSVSWYQQTPGQGLQFLFEYFSETQRNKGNFPGRFSGRQFSNSRSEMNVSTLELGDSALYLCASSTGTGGYGYTFGSGTRLTVV.

V and J are TRBV20-1 and TRBJ2-1, with a weak D call TRBD2 (5 bases). The J call may be incorrect, as the DNA end agrees better with TRBJ2-7. The CDR3 has 14 amino acids. Germline loops: CDR1 DFQATT, CDR2 SNEGSKA (reference sequence). CDR3 amino acids: CSARRPSSYNEQYF. The CDR3, as DNA: TGCAGTGCTAGGCGCCCTAGCTCCTACAATGAGCAGTACTTC.

This chain uses TRBV11-2 with TRBJ2-6; D possibly corresponds to TRBD1 (5 bases). Trimming pared 4 bases from V and 0 bases from J, leaving 16 bases between. CDR1 is SGHAT, CDR2 FQNNGV, per germline. The CDR3 runs 18 residues. CDR3 bases: TGTGCCAGCAGCTCATATAAAAGACAGAACTCTGGGGCCAACGTCCTGACTTTC. As protein: CASSSYKRQNSGANVLTF.

This clonotype appeared a few times. The gene calls are TRBV28 and TRBJ1-1; D unresolved. From germline, CDR1 is MDHEN and CDR2 SYDVKM. The V and J ends lost 7 bases and 7 bases respectively, with 10 bases between them. The CDR3 is 11 amino acids. The CDR3 nucleotides are TGTGCCAGCACCTCCTCCTTTGAAGCTTTCTTT. Translated: CASTSSFEAFF.

The sample holds one count of this clonotype. Here the CDR3 reads CASSAGGWRSSYEQYF. For the CDR3, the DNA is TGTGCCAGCAGCGCAGGAGGGTGGCGGAGCTCCTACGAGCAGTACTTC. The chain recombines TRBV5-6 with TRBJ2-7, with D tentatively TRBD2 (6 bases). This CDR3 spans 16 amino acids. Trimming left V 4 bases short and J 0 bases short, with 17 bases between. Germline lookup yields CDR1 SGHDT and CDR2 YYEEEE.

The chain combines TRBV6-6 with TRBJ2-5; a possible D gene is TRBD2 (5 bases). CDR3 length equals 12 residues. The V end lost 2 bases, the J end lost 11 bases, and 12 bases lay between the germline ends. The germline V gene encodes CDR1 MNHNY and CDR2 SVGAGI (reference sequence). The CDR3 DNA reads as TGTGCCAGCAGTTACAGTAGCGATGAGCAGTACTTC. As protein: CASSYSSDEQYF.

J is TRBJ1-5 and V is TRBV7-2; no definite D call. Germline-derived CDR1 and CDR2 are SGHTA and FQGNSA. Deletions cut 4 bases from V and 4 bases from J, with 11 bases between. This CDR3 is 14 amino acids long. The CDR3 spells CASSSRHGNQPQHF. The CDR3 coding sequence is TGTGCCAGCAGCTCCAGACACGGGAATCAGCCCCAGCATTTT.

The CDR3 is CASSSIRSGPQETQFF. The CDR3 coding sequence is TGTGCCAGCAGCTCCATCCGCTCGGGACCCCAAGAGACCCAGTTCTTC. The chain recombines TRBV11-2 with TRBJ2-1, with D possibly being TRBD1 or TRBD2 (5 bases each). The V and J ends lost 4 bases and 13 bases respectively, with 26 bases between them. Germline V gene lookup returns CDR1 SGHAT and CDR2 FQNNGV. The CDR3 extends over 16 amino acids. The whole variable domain, filled in from reference TRBV11-2 and TRBJ2-1, reads EAGVAQSPRYKIIEKRQSVAFWCNPISGHATLYWYQQILGQGPKLLIQFQNNGVVDDSQLPKDRFSAERLKGVDSTLKIQPAKLEDSAVYLCASSSIRSGPQETQFFGPGTRLTVL.

This rearrangement joins TRBV20-1 to TRBJ2-3; 8 nucleotides agree with TRBD2. The CDR3 spans 17 residues. With 3 bases clipped from V and 0 bases from J, the junction kept 11 bases outside the gene matches. In germline, CDR1 is DFQATT, CDR2 SNEGSKA (reference sequence). The CDR3 loop reads CSASGSGDLRSTDTQYF. The DNA for the CDR3 is TGCAGTGCTAGCGGTAGCGGGGACCTCCGGAGCACAGATACGCAGTATTTT.

Concerning this clonotype itself: This sequence may be a read error, since a much larger clone differs from it by one base. The chain couples TRBV6-2 or TRBV6-3 to TRBJ1-5, with D hard to call. CDR1 is MNHEY and CDR2 is SVGEGT in the germline V gene. CDR3 length: 15 residues. The CDR3 is CASRSGRASNHPQHF. DNA of the CDR3: TGTGCCAGCAGATCCGGTAGGGCTAGCAATCACCCCCAGCATTTT.

This chain connects TRBV28 to TRBJ1-2, with D hard to call. V was trimmed by 3 bases and J by 5 bases, leaving 16 bases between them. This CDR3 is built from 15 residues. Germline V gene data show CDR1 as MDHEN and CDR2 as SYDVKM. The CDR3 nucleotides read TGTGCCAGCAGTTTCCCCCAAAGACGTGCGTATGGCTACACCTTC. It specifies CASSFPQRRAYGYTF.

The J gene is TRBJ1-1, the V gene TRBV18; D remains unclear. This CDR3 has 12 residues. The germline V gene encodes CDR1 KGHSH and CDR2 LQKENI. Trimming pared 8 bases from V and 7 bases from J, leaving 14 bases between. DNA for the CDR3: TGTGCCAGCGCATCCATCGGCGGTGAAGCTTTCTTT. Translated: CASASIGGEAFF.

The chain is built from TRBV15 and TRBJ2-7; maybe TRBD1 (6 bases). This CDR3 comprises 17 residues. Germline values: CDR1 LNHNV, CDR2 YYDKDF (reference sequence). Between the trimmed V and J ends, which lost 0 bases and 6 bases, there was a span of 21 bases. The CDR3 bases are TGTGCCACCAGCAGAGATCCAAGGGTGTCAGGGGAAGGCGAGCAGTACTTC. Protein sequence: CATSRDPRVSGEGEQYF.

For this clonotype: Since a much larger clone is just one base distant, this may be a read error. This rearrangement joins TRBV4-3 to TRBJ2-5; maybe TRBD2 (6 bases). The J call may be faulty, since TRBJ2-7 better matches the DNA end. The CDR3 contains 14 residues. Germline loops: CDR1 LGHNA, CDR2 YSLEER. CDR3 in amino acids: CASSHSGGAYEQYF. In DNA, the CDR3 is TGCGCCAGCAGCCATAGCGGAGGGGCCTACGAGCAGTACTTC.

This rearrangement joins TRBV7-2 to TRBJ2-3; no reliable D call. This CDR3 is built from 14 residues. Germline lookup yields CDR1 SGHTA and CDR2 FQGNSA. The V and J ends lost 0 bases and 2 bases respectively, with 6 bases between them. CDR3 coding DNA: TGTGCCAGCAGCTTAGCTTCCCACACAGATACGCAGTATTTT. Translated, it gives CASSLASHTDTQYF.

At least ten counts were recorded for this clonotype. A read error may be the cause here, since a much bigger clone is one base away. The chain links TRBV7-3 to TRBJ2-7; 7 bases map to TRBD2. The CDR3 has 13 residues. With 4 bases clipped from V and 7 bases from J, the junction kept 7 bases outside the gene matches. CDR1 is SGHTA, CDR2 FQGTGA, per germline. CDR3 loop: CASSWGGSREQYF. The CDR3, as DNA: TGTGCCAGCAGCTGGGGCGGGAGTAGGGAGCAGTACTTC.

The chain joins TRBV10-3 to TRBJ2-1; the match to TRBD1 covers 7 bases. TRBJ2-7 explains the end of the DNA better; the J call may be wrong. Germline CDR1 and CDR2: ENHRY and SYGVKD. This CDR3 is 15 amino acids long. The CDR3 coding sequence is TGTGCCATCAGTCAGTGGGTCAGGGGGTACAATGAGCAGTACTTC. It specifies CAISQWVRGYNEQYF.

The chain employs TRBV3-1 and TRBJ2-7; 8 bases map to TRBD1. Germline V lookup: CDR1 LGHDT, CDR2 YNNKEL (reference sequence). The CDR3 is made up of 15 amino acids. Losses at the gene ends were 1 base for V and 3 bases for J; bases not matched to a gene: 5. In DNA, the CDR3 is TGTGCCAGCAGCCAAGCGGGACAGGTCTTCTACGAGCAGTACTTC. Amino acid sequence: CASSQAGQVFYEQYF.

There are a few counts of this clonotype. The chain has TRBV7-9 and TRBJ1-2, with D tentatively TRBD1 (6 bases). CDR3 size: 17 residues. Trimming took 3 bases from V and 0 from J, leaving 17 bases between them. CDR1 and CDR2 (germline): SEHNR, FQNEAQ (reference sequence). CDR3 sequence reads: CASSFYGQGSANYGYTF. For the CDR3, the DNA is TGTGCCAGCAGCTTTTACGGGCAGGGGAGTGCTAACTATGGCTACACCTTC.

The gene calls are TRBV6-6 and TRBJ2-7, with 10 bases aligning to TRBD2. This CDR3 spans 16 amino acids. V was pared by 4 bases and J by 3 bases, with 9 bases of the junction left unmatched. Germline V gene sequence: CDR1 MNHNY, CDR2 SVGAGI (reference sequence). The CDR3 loop reads CASSFSASGSFYEQYF. For the CDR3, the DNA is TGTGCCAGCAGTTTCTCGGCTAGCGGGAGTTTCTACGAGCAGTACTTC.

The chain couples TRBV12-3 or TRBV12-4 to TRBJ2-5; 8 bases map to TRBD2. Unmatched junction bases numbered 14, after V lost 3 bases and J lost 11 bases. There are 15 residues in the CDR3. CDR3 sequence reads: CASSFRTSGHNEQYF. The CDR3 coding sequence is TGTGCCAGCAGTTTCCGTACTAGCGGTCACAATGAGCAGTACTTC.

A few counts support this clonotype. CDR3 protein: CSAARGGETQYF. DNA for the CDR3: TGCAGTGCTGCCCGGGGGGGAGAGACCCAGTACTTC. The J gene is TRBJ2-5, the V gene TRBV20-1; 8 bases line up with TRBD2. Trimming took 5 bases from V and 4 from J; bases not matched to a gene: 3. The CDR3 runs 12 residues. The germline V gene encodes CDR1 DFQATT and CDR2 SNEGSKA (reference sequence).

The V call is TRBV3-1, the J call TRBJ2-5; TRBD1 matches 9 bases. This CDR3 spans 17 amino acids. The V segment lost 4 bases and the J segment 2 bases; nucleotides outside the gene matches: 11. Germline CDR1 and CDR2: LGHDT and YNNKEL (reference sequence). CDR3 amino acids: CASSRSRDRERQETQYF. The CDR3 nucleotides read TGTGCCAGCAGCCGTTCCCGGGACAGGGAGCGACAAGAGACCCAGTACTTC.

V usage is TRBV3-1 and J usage is TRBJ1-1; weak D call: TRBD1 (5 bases). CDR1 and CDR2 from the germline V gene are LGHDT and YNNKEL (reference sequence). V lost 1 base to trimming and J lost 4 bases, with 13 bases between them. This CDR3 has 15 amino acids. The CDR3 region is CASSQAVGEATEAFF. CDR3 sequence (DNA): TGTGCCAGCAGCCAAGCGGTGGGGGAGGCCACTGAAGCTTTCTTT.

The rearrangement uses TRBV6-2 or TRBV6-3 and TRBJ2-1, with 10 bases fitting TRBD2. CDR1 MNHEY and CDR2 SVGEGT come from the germline V gene. The trim removed 5 bases at V and 0 bases at J, leaving 13 bases unmatched. The CDR3 is made up of 19 amino acids. The CDR3 reads CASSPLGLAGGRSYNEQFF. The CDR3 nucleotides are TGTGCCAGCAGTCCTCTTGGTTTAGCGGGAGGTCGCTCCTACAATGAGCAGTTCTTC.

Written as DNA, the CDR3 is TGTGCCACCAGTGATCCTTCCGGGACAGGGACAGAAGAGACCCAGTACTTC. This translates into CATSDPSGTGTEETQYF. The chain is built from TRBV24-1 and TRBJ2-5, with 9 bases identical to TRBD1. Germline CDR1 is KGHDR and CDR2 is SFDVKD. The CDR3 loop spans 17 amino acids. V dropped 3 bases and J dropped 3; count of bases not matched to a gene: 10.

This clonotype occurred a few times. The genes are TRBV27 and TRBJ1-2, with 8 bases lining up with TRBD1. The CDR3 spans 17 residues. V lost 3 bases and J lost 5; bases outside the gene matches: 14. Germline CDR1 is MNHEY and CDR2 is SMNVEV (reference sequence). CDR3 amino acids: CASSLRPPGTGPYGYTF. CDR3 in DNA: TGTGCCAGCAGTTTGAGGCCTCCCGGGACAGGCCCTTATGGCTACACCTTC.